These 10 T cell receptor beta chains came from one sample sequenced in a study of blood T cell repertoires in COVID-19. Some clones are missing from TCRdb's copy, which holds only in-frame ones; the method was immunoSEQ multiplex PCR. In the table there are tens of thousands of clones, about 85% of which are singletons. The sequenced sample consisted of peripheral blood. Receptors originate from a male donor with acute or convalescent COVID-19.

Note on this clone: The sample carries other DNA sequences with the same CDR3. The J gene is TRBJ1-5, the V gene TRBV19; 10 positions agree with TRBD1. The CDR3 contains 14 residues. The trim removed 5 bases at V and 2 bases at J, leaving 0 bases unmatched. Germline CDR1 and CDR2: LNHDA and SQIVND (reference sequence). The CDR3 here is CASSGTGGNQPQHF. The CDR3 nucleotides read TGTGCCAGTAGTGGGACAGGGGGCAATCAGCCCCAGCATTTT.

The V gene is TRBV7-9, the J gene TRBJ1-4; a weak D match, TRBD1 (5 bases). Germline CDR1 is SEHNR and CDR2 is FQNEAQ (reference sequence). The CDR3 runs 17 residues. V was cut by 5 bases and J by 1 base, with 17 bases left in between. CDR3 sequence: CASSPLGGVGTNEKLFF. The CDR3, as DNA: TGTGCCAGCAGCCCCCTAGGAGGGGTAGGAACTAATGAAAAACTGTTTTTT.

The chain is built from TRBV25-1 and TRBJ1-1; TRBD1 aligns across 8 bases. The CDR3 consists of 12 residues. The V and J ends lost 10 bases and 7 bases, in that order; junction bases with no gene match: 8. Per germline, CDR1 MGHDK and CDR2 SYGVNS. Here the CDR3 reads CATPTGEVEAFF. The CDR3 DNA is TGTGCCACTCCGACAGGGGAGGTTGAAGCTTTCTTT.

This clone was counted between two and nine times. The CDR3 is CASIDRSYGYTF. For the CDR3, the DNA is TGTGCCAGCATCGACAGATCCTATGGCTACACCTTC. The chain is built from TRBV6-5 and TRBJ1-2; TRBD1 is a possible D gene (5 bases). Trimming pared 7 bases from V and 4 bases from J, leaving 10 bases between. CDR3 length: 12 amino acids. Germline V gene sequence: CDR1 MNHEY, CDR2 SVGAGI.

This clone was observed once. This chain links TRBV24-1 with TRBJ1-1; D is unclear. Germline values: CDR1 KGHDR, CDR2 SFDVKD. Trimming removed 3 bases at V and 6 bases at J, with 16 bases between. The CDR3 is made up of 15 amino acids. The CDR3 nucleotides read TGTGCCACCAGTGATCCAAAACGGGGTTCCGCTGAAGCTTTCTTT. Amino acids: CATSDPKRGSAEAFF.

The chain links TRBV15 to TRBJ2-7, with 7 bases lining up with TRBD2. Germline values: CDR1 LNHNV, CDR2 YYDKDF (reference sequence). CDR3 length equals 15 residues. V lost 1 base and J lost 3; bases outside the gene matches: 6. This chain's CDR3 is CATSRGGTGGYEQYF. CDR3 DNA: TGTGCCACCAGCAGAGGGGGGACGGGGGGCTACGAGCAGTACTTC.

The gene calls are TRBV7-8 and TRBJ2-5, with 8 positions matching TRBD1. V shed 2 bases and J 1 base; nucleotides not matched to a gene: 3. The CDR3 has 15 residues. The V gene's germline CDR1 is SGHVS and CDR2 FQNEAQ. CDR3 sequence (DNA): TGTGCCAGCAGCTTACTAGACAGGGGCCAAGAGACCCAGTACTTC. It encodes CASSLLDRGQETQYF.

The chain has TRBV9 and TRBJ1-6, with D unclear. The CDR3 spans 15 residues. Between the trimmed V and J ends, which lost 0 bases and 7 bases, there was a span of 11 bases. Germline loops: CDR1 SGDLS, CDR2 YYNGEE. The CDR3 nucleotides read TGTGCCAGCAGCGTAGGACCGGGATGGAATTCACCCCTCCACTTT. Its translation: CASSVGPGWNSPLHF.

V is TRBV7-9 and J is TRBJ2-3, with TRBD1 as a possible D gene (6 bases). Germline V gene data show CDR1 as SEHNR and CDR2 as FQNEAQ (reference sequence). Trimming left V 6 bases short and J 5 bases short, with 12 bases between. The CDR3 extends over 13 amino acids. CDR3 residues: CASRLQGVDTQYF. Here the CDR3 DNA reads TGTGCCAGCAGACTACAGGGTGTAGATACGCAGTATTTT.

The chain couples TRBV5-1 to TRBJ2-2; TRBD2 matches at 13 bases. With 4 bases clipped from V and 0 bases from J, the junction kept 9 bases outside the gene matches. This CDR3 comprises 19 residues. Germline CDR1 reads SGHRS; CDR2 reads YFSETQ. CDR3 in DNA: TGCGCCAGCAGCGCATGGACTAGCGGGGGACTGACGAACACCGGGGAGCTGTTTTTT. Encoded protein: CASSAWTSGGLTNTGELFF.